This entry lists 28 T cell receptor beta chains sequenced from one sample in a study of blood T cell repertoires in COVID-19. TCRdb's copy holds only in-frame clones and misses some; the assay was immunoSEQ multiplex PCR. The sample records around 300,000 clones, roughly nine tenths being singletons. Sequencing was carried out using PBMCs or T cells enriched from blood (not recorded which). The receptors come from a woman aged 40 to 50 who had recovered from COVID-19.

The CDR3 reads CASREGRSYNEQFF. As DNA, the CDR3 is TGTGCCAGCCGAGAGGGGAGGTCCTACAATGAGCAGTTCTTC. The genes are TRBV7-2 and TRBJ2-1; maybe TRBD2 (6 bases). Germline CDR1 SGHTA, CDR2 FQGNSA. V lost 8 bases and J lost 1, with 12 bases in between. This CDR3 spans 14 amino acids.

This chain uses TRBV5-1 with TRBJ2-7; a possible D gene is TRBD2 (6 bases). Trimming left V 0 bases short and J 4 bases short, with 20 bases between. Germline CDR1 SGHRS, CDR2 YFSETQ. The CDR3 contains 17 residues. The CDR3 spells CASSLEAGGRDLYEQYF. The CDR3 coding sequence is TGCGCCAGCAGCTTGGAAGCCGGGGGAAGGGATCTATACGAGCAGTACTTC.

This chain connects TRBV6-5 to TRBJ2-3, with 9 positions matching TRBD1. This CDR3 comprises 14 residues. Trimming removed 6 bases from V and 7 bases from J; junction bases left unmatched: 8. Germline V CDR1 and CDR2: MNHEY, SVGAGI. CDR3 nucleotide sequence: TGTGCCAGCAGCTTTACAGGGGGCCGGTATACGCAGTATTTT. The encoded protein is CASSFTGGRYTQYF.

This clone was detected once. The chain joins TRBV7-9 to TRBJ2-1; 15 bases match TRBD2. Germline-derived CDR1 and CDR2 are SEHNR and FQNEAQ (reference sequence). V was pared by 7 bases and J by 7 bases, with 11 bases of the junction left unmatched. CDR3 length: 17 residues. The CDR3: CASTNFGGTSGRNEQFF. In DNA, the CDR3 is TGTGCCAGCACCAACTTTGGGGGGACTAGCGGGAGGAATGAGCAGTTCTTC.

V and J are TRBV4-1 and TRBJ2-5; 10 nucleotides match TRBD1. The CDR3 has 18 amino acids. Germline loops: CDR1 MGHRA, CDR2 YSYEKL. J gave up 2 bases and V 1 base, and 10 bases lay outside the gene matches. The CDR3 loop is CASSQGEDDRGRQETQYF. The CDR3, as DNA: TGCGCCAGCAGCCAAGGAGAAGACGACAGGGGGCGGCAAGAGACCCAGTACTTC.

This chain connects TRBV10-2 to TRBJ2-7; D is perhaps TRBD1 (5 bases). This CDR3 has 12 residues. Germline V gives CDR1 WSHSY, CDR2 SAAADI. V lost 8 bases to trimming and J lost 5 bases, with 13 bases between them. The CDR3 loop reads CASVDSAHEQYF. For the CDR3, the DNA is TGCGCCAGCGTAGACAGTGCCCACGAGCAGTACTTC.

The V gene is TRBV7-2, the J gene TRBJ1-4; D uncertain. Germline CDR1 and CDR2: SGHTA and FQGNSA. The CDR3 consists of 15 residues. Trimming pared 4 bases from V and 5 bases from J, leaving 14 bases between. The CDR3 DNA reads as TGTGCCAGCAGCTCCAGGAGGGAGCCCAATGAAAAACTGTTTTTT. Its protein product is CASSSRREPNEKLFF.

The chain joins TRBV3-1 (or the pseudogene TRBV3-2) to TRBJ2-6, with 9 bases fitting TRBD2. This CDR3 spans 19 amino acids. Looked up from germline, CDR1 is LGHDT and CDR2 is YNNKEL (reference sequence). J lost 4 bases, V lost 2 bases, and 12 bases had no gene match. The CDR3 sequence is CASSQSVLAGVTGANVLTF. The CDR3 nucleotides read TGTGCCAGCAGCCAATCGGTCTTAGCGGGAGTGACAGGGGCCAACGTCCTGACTTTC.

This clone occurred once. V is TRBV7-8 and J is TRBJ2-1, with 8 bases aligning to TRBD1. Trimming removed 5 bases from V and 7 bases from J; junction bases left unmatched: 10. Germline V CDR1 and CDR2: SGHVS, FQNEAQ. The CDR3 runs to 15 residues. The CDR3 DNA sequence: TGTGCCAGCAGCACCTACGGGACAGGTAATAATGAGCAGTTCTTC. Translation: CASSTYGTGNNEQFF. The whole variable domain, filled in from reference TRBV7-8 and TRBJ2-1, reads GAGVSQSPRYKVAKRGQDVALRCDPISGHVSLFWYQQALGQGPEFLTYFQNEAQLDKSGLPSDRFFAERPEGSVSTLKIQRTQQEDSAVYLCASSTYGTGNNEQFFGPGTRLTVL.

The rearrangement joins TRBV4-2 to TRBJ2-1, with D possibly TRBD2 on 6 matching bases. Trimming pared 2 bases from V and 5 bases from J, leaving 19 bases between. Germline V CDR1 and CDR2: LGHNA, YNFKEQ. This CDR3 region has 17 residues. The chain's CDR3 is CASSQPTGTGHNNEQFF. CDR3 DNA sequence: TGTGCCAGCAGCCAACCGACCGGGACTGGGCACAACAATGAGCAGTTCTTC.

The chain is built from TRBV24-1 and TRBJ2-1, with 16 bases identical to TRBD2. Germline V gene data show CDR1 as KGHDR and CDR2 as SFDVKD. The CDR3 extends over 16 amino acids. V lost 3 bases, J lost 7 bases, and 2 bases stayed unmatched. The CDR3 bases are TGTGCCACCAGTGATGAGGGACTAGCGGGAGGGAATGAGCAGTTCTTC. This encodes CATSDEGLAGGNEQFF.

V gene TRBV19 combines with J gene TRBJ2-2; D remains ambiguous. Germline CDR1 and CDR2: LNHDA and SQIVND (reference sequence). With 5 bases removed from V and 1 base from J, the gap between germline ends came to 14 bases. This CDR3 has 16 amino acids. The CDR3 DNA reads TGTGCCAGTAGTTCCCCTGGCCCCTTGAACACCGGGGAGCTGTTTTTT. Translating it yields CASSSPGPLNTGELFF.

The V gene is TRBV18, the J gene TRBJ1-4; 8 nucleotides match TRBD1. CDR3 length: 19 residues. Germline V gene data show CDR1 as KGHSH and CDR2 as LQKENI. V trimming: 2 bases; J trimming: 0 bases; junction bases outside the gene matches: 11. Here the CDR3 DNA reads TGTGCCAGCTCACCAATCGACAGGGGCCTTGGGTCAACTAATGAAAAACTGTTTTTT. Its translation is CASSPIDRGLGSTNEKLFF.

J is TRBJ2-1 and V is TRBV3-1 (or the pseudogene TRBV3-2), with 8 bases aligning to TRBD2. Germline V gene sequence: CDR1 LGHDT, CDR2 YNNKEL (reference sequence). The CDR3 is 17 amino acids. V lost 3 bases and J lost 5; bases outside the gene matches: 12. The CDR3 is CASSHGAAGRGNNEQFF. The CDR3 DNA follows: TGTGCCAGCAGCCACGGCGCCGCCGGGAGGGGCAACAATGAGCAGTTCTTC.

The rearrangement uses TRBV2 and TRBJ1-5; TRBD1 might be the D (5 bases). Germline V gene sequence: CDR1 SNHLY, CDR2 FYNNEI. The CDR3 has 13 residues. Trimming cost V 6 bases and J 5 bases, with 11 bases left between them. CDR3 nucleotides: TGTGCCAGCAGCGTTGACAGCGATCAGCCCCAGCATTTT. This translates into CASSVDSDQPQHF.

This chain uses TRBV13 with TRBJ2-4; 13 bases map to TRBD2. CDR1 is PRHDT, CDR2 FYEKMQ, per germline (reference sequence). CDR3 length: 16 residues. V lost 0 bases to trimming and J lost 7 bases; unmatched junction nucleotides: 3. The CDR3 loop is CASSLGLAGGGNIQYF. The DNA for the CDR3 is TGTGCCAGCAGCTTAGGACTAGCGGGAGGGGGGAACATTCAGTACTTC.

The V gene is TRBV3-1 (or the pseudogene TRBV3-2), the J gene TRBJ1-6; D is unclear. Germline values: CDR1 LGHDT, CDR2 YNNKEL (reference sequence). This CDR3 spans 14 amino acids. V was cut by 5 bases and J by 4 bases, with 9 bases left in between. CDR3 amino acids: CASSSGIYNSPLHF. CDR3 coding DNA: TGTGCCAGCAGCTCGGGGATTTATAATTCACCCCTCCACTTT.

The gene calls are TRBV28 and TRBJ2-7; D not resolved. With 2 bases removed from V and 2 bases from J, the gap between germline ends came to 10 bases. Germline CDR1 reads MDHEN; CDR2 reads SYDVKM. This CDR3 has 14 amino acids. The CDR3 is CASSLDRVAYEQYF. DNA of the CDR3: TGTGCCAGCAGTTTAGATCGGGTGGCCTACGAGCAGTACTTC.

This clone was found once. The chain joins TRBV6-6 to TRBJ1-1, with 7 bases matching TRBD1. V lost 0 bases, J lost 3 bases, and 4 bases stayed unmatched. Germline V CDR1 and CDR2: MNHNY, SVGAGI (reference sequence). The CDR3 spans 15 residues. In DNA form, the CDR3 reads TGTGCCAGCAGTTACTCCTCCAGGGGGGACACTGAAGCTTTCTTT. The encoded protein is CASSYSSRGDTEAFF.

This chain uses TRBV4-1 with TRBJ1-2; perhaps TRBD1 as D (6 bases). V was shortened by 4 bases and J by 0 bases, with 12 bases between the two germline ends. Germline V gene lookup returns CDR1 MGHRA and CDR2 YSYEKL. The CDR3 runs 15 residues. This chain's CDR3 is CASSPGQRTNYGYTF. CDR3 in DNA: TGCGCCAGCAGCCCCGGACAGAGAACTAACTATGGCTACACCTTC.

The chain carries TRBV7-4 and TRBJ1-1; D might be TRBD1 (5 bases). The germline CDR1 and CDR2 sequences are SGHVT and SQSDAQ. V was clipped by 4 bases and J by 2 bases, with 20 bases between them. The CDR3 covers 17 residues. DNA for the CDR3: TGTGCCAGCAGCTCAACTCGCAGGGCAAGGATAAACACTGAAGCTTTCTTT. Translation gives CASSSTRRARINTEAFF.

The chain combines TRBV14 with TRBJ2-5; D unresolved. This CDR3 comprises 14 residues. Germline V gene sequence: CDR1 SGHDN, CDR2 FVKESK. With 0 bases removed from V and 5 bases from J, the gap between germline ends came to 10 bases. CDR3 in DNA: TGTGCCAGCAGCCAAGATCAGGTTGTGGAGACCCAGTACTTC. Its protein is CASSQDQVVETQYF.

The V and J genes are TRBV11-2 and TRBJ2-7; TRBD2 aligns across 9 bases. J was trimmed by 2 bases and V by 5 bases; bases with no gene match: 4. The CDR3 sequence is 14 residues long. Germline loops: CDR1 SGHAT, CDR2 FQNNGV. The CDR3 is CASSLLAGPYEQYF. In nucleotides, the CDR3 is TGTGCCAGCAGCCTACTAGCGGGCCCCTACGAGCAGTACTTC.

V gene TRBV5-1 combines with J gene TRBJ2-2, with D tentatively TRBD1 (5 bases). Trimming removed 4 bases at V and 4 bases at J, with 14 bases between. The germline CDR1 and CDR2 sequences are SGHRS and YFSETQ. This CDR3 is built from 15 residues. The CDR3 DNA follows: TGCGCCAGCAGCCCCTCCGGACACTCCACCGGGGAGCTGTTTTTT. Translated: CASSPSGHSTGELFF.

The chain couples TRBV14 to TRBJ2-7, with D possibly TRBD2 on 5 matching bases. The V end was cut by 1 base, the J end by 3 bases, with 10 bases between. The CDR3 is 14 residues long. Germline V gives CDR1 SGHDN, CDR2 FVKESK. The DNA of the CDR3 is TGTGCCAGCAGCCAAGGGTTTCGGGGCTACGAGCAGTACTTC. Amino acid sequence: CASSQGFRGYEQYF.

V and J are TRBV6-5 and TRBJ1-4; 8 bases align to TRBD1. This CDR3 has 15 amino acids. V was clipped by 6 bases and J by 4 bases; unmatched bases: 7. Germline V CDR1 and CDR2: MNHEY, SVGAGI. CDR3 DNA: TGTGCCAGCAGCCAGACAGGGGCTCTTAATGAAAAACTGTTTTTT. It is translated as CASSQTGALNEKLFF.

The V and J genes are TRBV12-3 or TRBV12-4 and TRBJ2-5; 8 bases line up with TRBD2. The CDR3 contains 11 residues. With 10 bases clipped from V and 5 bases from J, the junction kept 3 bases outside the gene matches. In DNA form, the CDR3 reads TGTGCCACCGGGAGGGGGGAGACCCAGTACTTC. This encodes CATGRGETQYF.

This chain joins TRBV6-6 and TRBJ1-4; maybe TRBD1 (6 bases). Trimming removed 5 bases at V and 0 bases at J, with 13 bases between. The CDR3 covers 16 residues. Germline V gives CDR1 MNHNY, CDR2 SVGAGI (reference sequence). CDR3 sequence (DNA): TGTGCCAGCAGTCGATACAGGGTTGCAACTAATGAAAAACTGTTTTTT. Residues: CASSRYRVATNEKLFF.